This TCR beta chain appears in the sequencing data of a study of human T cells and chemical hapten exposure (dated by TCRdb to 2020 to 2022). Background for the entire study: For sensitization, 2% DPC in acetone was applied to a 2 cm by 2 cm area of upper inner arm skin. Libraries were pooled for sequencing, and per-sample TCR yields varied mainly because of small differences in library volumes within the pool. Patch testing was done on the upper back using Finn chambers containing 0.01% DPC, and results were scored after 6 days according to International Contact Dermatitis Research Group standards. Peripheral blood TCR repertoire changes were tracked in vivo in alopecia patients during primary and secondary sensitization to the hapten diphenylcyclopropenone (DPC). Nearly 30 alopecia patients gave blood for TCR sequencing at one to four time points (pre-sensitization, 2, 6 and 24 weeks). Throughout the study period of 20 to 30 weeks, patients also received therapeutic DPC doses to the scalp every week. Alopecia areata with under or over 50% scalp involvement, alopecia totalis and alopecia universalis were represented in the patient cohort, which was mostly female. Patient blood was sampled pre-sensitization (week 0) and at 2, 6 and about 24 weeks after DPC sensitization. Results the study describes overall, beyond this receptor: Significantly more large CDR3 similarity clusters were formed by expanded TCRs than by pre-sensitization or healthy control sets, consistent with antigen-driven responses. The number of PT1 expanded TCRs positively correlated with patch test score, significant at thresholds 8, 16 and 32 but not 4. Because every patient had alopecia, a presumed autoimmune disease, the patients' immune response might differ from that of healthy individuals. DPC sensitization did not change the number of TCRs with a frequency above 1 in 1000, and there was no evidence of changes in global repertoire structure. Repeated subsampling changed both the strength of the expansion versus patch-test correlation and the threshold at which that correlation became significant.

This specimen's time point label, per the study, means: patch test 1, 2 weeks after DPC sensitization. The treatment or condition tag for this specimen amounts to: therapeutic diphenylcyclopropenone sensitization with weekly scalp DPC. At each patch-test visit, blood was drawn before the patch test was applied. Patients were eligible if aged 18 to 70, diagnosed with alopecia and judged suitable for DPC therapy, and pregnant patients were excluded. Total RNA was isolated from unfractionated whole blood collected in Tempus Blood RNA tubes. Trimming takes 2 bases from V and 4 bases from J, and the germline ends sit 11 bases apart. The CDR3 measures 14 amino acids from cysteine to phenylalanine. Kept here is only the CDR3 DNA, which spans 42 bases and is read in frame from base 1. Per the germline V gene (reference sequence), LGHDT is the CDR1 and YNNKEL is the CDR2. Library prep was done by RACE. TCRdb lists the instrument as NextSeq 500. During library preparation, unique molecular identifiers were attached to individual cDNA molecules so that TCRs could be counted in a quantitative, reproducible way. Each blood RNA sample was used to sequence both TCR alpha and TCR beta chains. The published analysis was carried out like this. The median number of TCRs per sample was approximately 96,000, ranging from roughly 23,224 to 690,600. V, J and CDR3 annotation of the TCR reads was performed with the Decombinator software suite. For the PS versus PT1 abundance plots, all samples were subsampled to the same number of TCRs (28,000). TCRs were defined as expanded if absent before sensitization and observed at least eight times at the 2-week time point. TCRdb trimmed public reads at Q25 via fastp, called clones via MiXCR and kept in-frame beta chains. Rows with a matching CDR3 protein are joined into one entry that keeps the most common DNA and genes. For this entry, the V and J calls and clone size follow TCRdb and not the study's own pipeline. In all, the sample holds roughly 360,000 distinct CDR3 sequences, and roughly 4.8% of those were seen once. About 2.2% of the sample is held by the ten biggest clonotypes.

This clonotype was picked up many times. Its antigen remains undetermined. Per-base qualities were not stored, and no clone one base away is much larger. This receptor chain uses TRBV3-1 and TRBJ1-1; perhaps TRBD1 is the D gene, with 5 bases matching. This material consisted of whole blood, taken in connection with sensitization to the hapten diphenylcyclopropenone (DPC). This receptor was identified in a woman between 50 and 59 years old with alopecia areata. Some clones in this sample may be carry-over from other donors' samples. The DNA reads TGTGCCAGCAGCCAAAATGCAGGGACCACTGAAGCTTTCTTT. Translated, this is CASSQNAGTTEAFF.